One TCR beta chain is described in this entry. Antigen specificity is unknown. Time point: cycle 4 day 1 (C4D1), after five to seven weeks of nivolumab. Patients all relapsed after autologous stem cell transplantation, and there was variation in brentuximab vedotin exposure. It was by magnetic negative selection that CD8+ T cells were isolated from thawed PBMCs. This specimen comes from a study of PD-1 blockade in classical Hodgkin lymphoma. Whole-study results and caveats: Nivolumab initiated under 1 year post-ASCT led to patient exclusion. What caused the repertoire differences, perhaps disease activity or prior therapy, remains undefined.

Germline V gene sequence: CDR1 SEHNR, CDR2 FQNEAQ (reference sequence). Trimming removed 3 bases from V and 8 bases from J, with 8 bases in between. This CDR3 has 12 residues. TCRdb's table, derived via immunoSEQ multiplex PCR, lists solely in-frame clones and lacks some. The table records around 21,000 clones, roughly 90% of them present only once. This TCR was recovered from a human donor with classical Hodgkin lymphoma. The specimen was CD8+ T cells from blood, collected before the fourth cycle of nivolumab. The J gene is TRBJ2-1, the V gene TRBV7-9; D gene ambiguous. CDR3: CASSLLVDEQFF. CDR3 DNA sequence: TGTGCCAGCAGCTTGTTAGTGGATGAGCAGTTCTTC.